One sample yielded the 17 T cell receptor beta chains listed below, sequenced in a study of blood T cell repertoires in COVID-19 (dated by TCRdb to 2018 to 2020). Receptor libraries were prepared by the immunoSEQ multiplex PCR assay. This is the immuneACCESS table as TCRdb keeps it, with only in-frame sequences that have V and J called. A part of the clones is gone; compared with another copy, unresolved V genes explain less than half, and the rest is unexplained. This sample comprises 260,000 or so clones, 75% to 85% of them detected only once. The top ten clonotypes cover 6% to 8% of the sample. The sequenced sample was peripheral blood. The receptors stem from a woman older than 75 with COVID-19, enrolled during active disease.

With respect to this clone: Different DNA sequences within this sample yield the same CDR3. The chain uses TRBV10-3 and TRBJ1-1, with unresolved D. The germline CDR1 and CDR2 sequences are ENHRY and SYGVKD. The CDR3 contains 11 residues. V gave up 2 bases and J gave up 7 bases, with 5 bases separating them. The CDR3 reads CAISEGREAFF. CDR3 bases: TGTGCCATCAGTGAGGGGCGTGAAGCTTTCTTT.

This chain joins TRBV18 and TRBJ1-1; 10 bases map to TRBD1. CDR1 is KGHSH, CDR2 LQKENI, per germline. With V trimmed by 5 bases and J by 2 bases, 5 bases remained unmatched. The CDR3 extends over 15 amino acids. CDR3 DNA sequence: TGTGCCAGCTCAACACGGACAGGGGGTAACACTGAAGCTTTCTTT. This sequence encodes CASSTRTGGNTEAFF. The whole variable domain, filled in from reference TRBV18 and TRBJ1-1, reads NAGVMQNPRHLVRRRGQEARLRCSPMKGHSHVYWYRQLPEEGLKFMVYLQKENIIDESGMPKERFSAEFPKEGPSILRIQQVVRGDSAAYFCASSTRTGGNTEAFFGQGTRLTVV.

V is TRBV10-3 and J is TRBJ2-3, with D perhaps matching TRBD2 (7 bases). Between the trimmed V and J ends, which lost 5 bases and 5 bases, there was a span of 14 bases. The CDR3 spans 14 residues. Germline-derived CDR1 and CDR2 are ENHRY and SYGVKD. The CDR3 DNA is TGTGCCATCAGTTGGGGGGGGGCCAAAGATACGCAGTATTTT. Translating it yields CAISWGGAKDTQYF.

The chain combines TRBV6-1 with TRBJ2-7; D is possibly TRBD1 (5 bases). The V gene's germline CDR1 is MNHNS and CDR2 SASEGT. The CDR3 sequence is 12 residues long. With 5 bases removed from V and 4 bases from J, the gap between germline ends came to 9 bases. CDR3 DNA sequence: TGTGCCAGCAGTAATGGGGCGTACGAGCAGTACTTC. As protein: CASSNGAYEQYF.

The CDR3 region is CASSHHPGLGANEQYF. Written as DNA, the CDR3 is TGTGCCAGCAGCCATCATCCGGGACTAGGGGCAAACGAGCAGTACTTC. The chain carries TRBV6-6 and TRBJ2-7, with 8 nucleotides matching TRBD2. J was trimmed by 5 bases and V by 6 bases; bases with no gene match: 15. The CDR3 length is 16 residues. Per germline, CDR1 MNHNY and CDR2 SVGAGI (reference sequence).

This clone was picked up a small number of times. V is TRBV24-1 and J is TRBJ2-1; D gene unclear. The V gene lost 9 bases and the J gene lost 0 bases, with 8 bases spanning the gap. CDR1 and CDR2 (germline): KGHDR, SFDVKD. The CDR3 is 13 residues long. The CDR3 DNA reads as TGTGCCACCTCAGCGAGCTCCTACAATGAGCAGTTCTTC. It is translated as CATSASSYNEQFF.

In its sample, this clone was seen a few times. The chain uses TRBV6-6 and TRBJ1-4; no definite D call. V lost 8 bases and J 0 bases, leaving 10 bases between the germline ends. The V gene's germline CDR1 is MNHNY and CDR2 SVGAGI (reference sequence). The CDR3 totals 14 residues. CDR3 bases: TGTGCCAGCTACGCGGCTGCAACTAATGAAAAACTGTTTTTT. It specifies CASYAAATNEKLFF.

This clone has just a few counts. The CDR3 loop reads CASRAQGGQGAPSTEAFF. CDR3 in DNA: TGTGCCAGCAGGGCCCAGGGGGGACAGGGGGCGCCGAGCACTGAAGCTTTCTTT. The rearrangement joins TRBV2 to TRBJ1-1; 12 bases line up with TRBD1. Germline trimming cut 6 bases from V and 4 bases from J; bases unmatched to any gene: 15. This CDR3 comprises 18 residues. Germline V gives CDR1 SNHLY, CDR2 FYNNEI.

CDR3 region: CASSSGQGNYGYTF. CDR3 nucleotides: TGCGCCAGCAGCTCCGGACAGGGGAACTATGGCTACACCTTC. J is TRBJ1-2 and V is TRBV5-1, with TRBD1 matching over 9 bases. This CDR3 is built from 14 residues. Germline values: CDR1 SGHRS, CDR2 YFSETQ. V lost 3 bases, J lost 2 bases, and 2 bases stayed unmatched.

This CDR3 reads CATNPSGGNTIYF. DNA of the CDR3: TGTGCCACCAACCCTAGTGGGGGGAACACCATATATTTT. The chain couples TRBV15 to TRBJ1-3, with a weak D call TRBD1 (5 bases). Per the germline V gene, CDR1 is LNHNV and CDR2 is YYDKDF (reference sequence). This CDR3 is 13 amino acids long. Trimming took 7 bases from V and 7 from J, leaving 14 bases between them.

This chain links TRBV2 with TRBJ2-3; the match to TRBD2 covers 14 bases. The germline CDR1 and CDR2 sequences are SNHLY and FYNNEI. The V gene end was trimmed by 4 bases and the J gene end by 3 bases; junction bases not matched to a gene: 3. The CDR3 is 16 amino acids. The CDR3 is CASSGGLAGETDTQYF. The CDR3 DNA is TGTGCCAGCAGTGGGGGACTAGCGGGGGAGACAGATACGCAGTATTTT. Full variable domain (missing parts from reference TRBV2 and TRBJ2-3): EPEVTQTPSHQVTQMGQEVILRCVPISNHLYFYWYRQILGQKVEFLVSFYNNEISEKSEIFDDQFSVERPDGSNFTLKIRSTKLEDSAMYFCASSGGLAGETDTQYFGPGTRLTVL.

This clone occurred a few times. The chain joins TRBV6-5 to TRBJ2-1, with 11 bases matching TRBD2. This CDR3 comprises 13 residues. With 7 bases clipped from V and 12 bases from J, the junction kept 8 bases outside the gene matches. CDR1 and CDR2 (germline): MNHEY, SVGAGI. CDR3 sequence reads: CASKGLAGGGQFF. In DNA, the CDR3 is TGTGCCAGCAAGGGGCTAGCGGGGGGCGGGCAGTTCTTC.

This clone was detected only once. This sequence joins TRBV5-1 and TRBJ1-4, with D uncertain. Germline lookup yields CDR1 SGHRS and CDR2 YFSETQ. This CDR3 has 14 residues. V was clipped by 4 bases and J by 8 bases, with 15 bases between them. Written as DNA, the CDR3 is TGCGCCAGCAGCCTTTCCGGGAGCTACGAAAAACTGTTTTTT. It is translated as CASSLSGSYEKLFF.

This clone came up a few times. The chain carries TRBV27 and TRBJ1-1; TRBD1 matches 10 bases. J lost 5 bases, V lost 3 bases, and 9 bases had no gene match. There are 16 residues in the CDR3. Germline V gives CDR1 MNHEY, CDR2 SMNVEV (reference sequence). CDR3 sequence reads: CASSFRETGGRTEAFF. The CDR3 coding sequence is TGTGCCAGCAGTTTCCGAGAGACAGGGGGCCGGACTGAAGCTTTCTTT.

The rearrangement links TRBV10-3 to TRBJ2-3; possibly TRBD1 for D (5 bases). CDR3 length equals 13 residues. The V gene's germline CDR1 is ENHRY and CDR2 SYGVKD. V gave up 10 bases and J gave up 4 bases, with 15 bases separating them. CDR3: CATSPGWSDTQYF. CDR3 bases: TGTGCCACCTCTCCAGGGTGGTCAGATACGCAGTATTTT.

The chain couples TRBV7-9 to TRBJ2-1; 9 bases align to TRBD2. In germline, CDR1 is SEHNR, CDR2 FQNEAQ (reference sequence). The CDR3 loop spans 14 amino acids. The V segment lost 3 bases and the J segment 7 bases; nucleotides outside the gene matches: 4. CDR3 residues: CASSLRGGLNEQFF. The CDR3 DNA follows: TGTGCCAGCAGCTTGCGGGGGGGTCTTAATGAGCAGTTCTTC.

The chain links TRBV5-6 to TRBJ1-2, with TRBD1 identical over 10 bases. The CDR3 loop spans 14 amino acids. CDR1 is SGHDT and CDR2 is YYEEEE in the germline V gene. The V gene end was trimmed by 3 bases and the J gene end by 8 bases; junction bases not matched to a gene: 7. The CDR3 DNA follows: TGTGCCAGCAGCTACCGACAGGGGGCTTTGGGCTACACCTTC. Its protein product is CASSYRQGALGYTF.